This TCR beta chain was recovered during a study of technical replicates of blood from four donors. This table comes from immunoSEQ multiplex PCR, and its TCRdb copy is limited to in-frame clones, with some not included. This sample has about 85,000 clones, with roughly 94% found just once. The CDR3 spans 16 residues. In germline, CDR1 is MNHEY, CDR2 SVGAGI. The V segment lost 0 bases and the J segment 5 bases; nucleotides outside the gene matches: 5. The receptor's source is a human donor in good health. The rearrangement uses TRBV6-5 and TRBJ2-1, with TRBD2 identical over 9 bases. Sequenced: T cells isolated from PBMCs. The CDR3 reads CASSYSGPSGNNEQFF. CDR3 bases: TGTGCCAGCAGTTACTCTGGGCCTAGCGGGAACAATGAGCAGTTCTTC.